This paragraph reports one TCR beta chain. The antigen remains undetermined. The V end lost 2 bases, the J end lost 4 bases, and 17 bases lay between the germline ends. The CDR3 runs 17 residues. Germline lookup yields CDR1 ENHRY and CDR2 SYGVKD. The data stem from a study of beta chain features in type 1 diabetes. Study results and caveats: Comparison showed that naive, central memory and Treg TCRB repertoires appeared more similar among patients than among healthy donors. Small HLA sub-analyses could not settle whether HLA shapes TCRB rearrangement.

Isolated RNA was reverse transcribed in full, so expressed TCRB transcripts were sequenced. Produced via immunoSEQ multiplex PCR; TCRdb's table is partial and in-frame only. The sample records about 260,000 clones, about 70% being singletons. Naive, central memory, regulatory and stem cell-like memory cells within the CD4+ compartment were sorted using CD45RO/CCR7/CD25/CD127/CD95/CD27. Once sorted, every population was more than 95% pure. This TCR was sampled from a man aged 30 to 45 in good health. The gene calls are TRBV10-3 and TRBJ1-4; TRBD1 is a possible D gene (6 bases). The sequencing input was naive CD4+ T cells from blood. The CDR3 coding sequence is TGTGCCATCAGTGAGCCACACGGCAGGGGAGGTAATGAAAAACTGTTTTTT. This sequence encodes CAISEPHGRGGNEKLFF.